The 20 T cell receptor beta chains reported below all come from one sample, sequenced in a study of blood T cell repertoires in COVID-19. TCRdb keeps only in-frame clones here, not all; method: immunoSEQ multiplex PCR. The table records under 350,000 clones, about nine tenths of them present only once. Sequenced material: PBMCs or T cells enriched from blood (not recorded which). These receptors were obtained from a woman between 40 and 55 years old who had recovered from COVID-19.

This clone was seen a single time. The chain has TRBV12-3 or TRBV12-4 and TRBJ1-2; D is possibly TRBD1 (6 bases). CDR3 length: 13 residues. The V and J ends lost 6 bases and 5 bases respectively, with 13 bases between them. The CDR3 spells CASSDRLGYGYTF. As DNA, the CDR3 is TGTGCCAGCAGCGACAGGCTCGGTTATGGCTACACCTTC.

The chain employs TRBV3-1 (or the pseudogene TRBV3-2) and TRBJ1-1, with D perhaps TRBD1 (6 bases). Germline values: CDR1 LGHDT, CDR2 YNNKEL (reference sequence). This CDR3 is 14 amino acids long. V was shortened by 4 bases and J by 3 bases, with 12 bases between the two germline ends. CDR3 DNA: TGTGCCAGCAGCCCCCGAACAGGGTACACTGAAGCTTTCTTT. Protein: CASSPRTGYTEAFF.

The V and J genes are TRBV18 and TRBJ1-2; 8 nucleotides agree with TRBD1. The V and J ends lost 3 bases and 3 bases, in that order; junction bases with no gene match: 6. Germline assignment: CDR1 KGHSH and CDR2 LQKENI. The CDR3 is 15 amino acids. The CDR3 here is CASSPSQTGDYGYTF. For the CDR3, the DNA is TGTGCCAGCTCACCCAGTCAGACAGGGGACTATGGCTACACCTTC.

This rearrangement joins TRBV3-1 (or the pseudogene TRBV3-2) to TRBJ2-5, with D maybe TRBD2 (5 bases). The CDR3 has 14 residues. Germline V CDR1 and CDR2: LGHDT, YNNKEL (reference sequence). V gave up 4 bases and J gave up 3 bases, with 12 bases separating them. The CDR3 DNA is TGTGCCAGCAGCCTAGCGCGGTGGGAAGAGACCCAGTACTTC. It yields the protein CASSLARWEETQYF.

This clone was counted a few times. The J gene is TRBJ2-5, the V gene TRBV25-1; a possible D gene is TRBD1 (6 bases). The CDR3 spans 15 residues. The germline gives CDR1 MGHDK, CDR2 SYGVNS. The V end was cut by 3 bases, the J end by 2 bases, with 13 bases between. The CDR3 here is CASSDSGRGQETQYF. The CDR3 DNA follows: TGTGCCAGCAGTGATTCCGGCAGGGGACAAGAGACCCAGTACTTC. Using reference TRBV25-1 and TRBJ2-5 for the parts outside the CDR3, the full variable domain is EADIYQTPRYLVIGTGKKITLECSQTMGHDKMYWYQQDPGMELHLIHYSYGVNSTEKGDLSSESTVSRIRTEHFPLTLESARPSHTSQYLCASSDSGRGQETQYFGPGTRLLVL.

The chain joins TRBV19 to TRBJ1-4, with 7 bases identical to TRBD1. CDR1 LNHDA and CDR2 SQIVND come from the germline V gene (reference sequence). V trimming: 6 bases; J trimming: 0 bases; junction bases outside the gene matches: 4. The CDR3 length is 15 residues. The CDR3 bases are TGTGCCAGTAGGCGGACAGGAGCAACTAATGAAAAACTGTTTTTT. This encodes CASRRTGATNEKLFF.

The chain couples TRBV6-5 to TRBJ2-1; D gene uncertain. CDR1 and CDR2 (germline): MNHEY, SVGAGI. This CDR3 has 15 amino acids. V lost 0 bases and J lost 0, with 6 bases in between. DNA for the CDR3: TGTGCCAGCAGTTACTCGCTCGGCTCCTACAATGAGCAGTTCTTC. This encodes CASSYSLGSYNEQFF.

The chain uses TRBV9 and TRBJ2-2, with 9 bases fitting TRBD1. J lost 4 bases, V lost 2 bases, and 6 bases had no gene match. The CDR3 runs to 16 residues. Germline V gene sequence: CDR1 SGDLS, CDR2 YYNGEE. CDR3 protein: CASSVRTGVGTGELFF. The CDR3 bases are TGTGCCAGCAGCGTCCGGACAGGGGTTGGCACCGGGGAGCTGTTTTTT.

This clone was picked up many times. The chain combines TRBV9 with TRBJ2-7, with no clear D. CDR1 and CDR2 from the germline V gene are SGDLS and YYNGEE. The V and J ends lost 0 bases and 4 bases respectively, with 8 bases between them. This CDR3 region has 13 residues. The CDR3, as DNA: TGTGCCAGCAGCGTAGCTACGGGTTACGAGCAGTACTTC. Translating it yields CASSVATGYEQYF.

The DNA for the CDR3 is TGTGCCAGCAGCTGGAGCGGGGGCCTAGGGATAGATACGCAGTATTTT. Residues: CASSWSGGLGIDTQYF. This chain links TRBV5-4 with TRBJ2-3; the match to TRBD2 covers 8 bases. Germline V gene data show CDR1 as SGHNT and CDR2 as YYREEE (reference sequence). The CDR3 runs 16 residues. With 3 bases clipped from V and 5 bases from J, the junction kept 11 bases outside the gene matches.

This chain uses TRBV4-1 with TRBJ2-4; unclear D gene. The CDR3 consists of 14 residues. The germline V gene encodes CDR1 MGHRA and CDR2 YSYEKL. Trimming shortened V by 1 base and J by 9 bases, and 13 bases separated the two germline ends. The CDR3 sequence: CASSQVGKQGIQYF. The CDR3 DNA reads as TGCGCCAGCAGCCAAGTGGGCAAGCAAGGCATTCAGTACTTC.

This clone was observed a single time. The J gene is TRBJ2-7, the V gene TRBV20-1; 7 bases agree with TRBD2. V trimming: 3 bases; J trimming: 11 bases; junction bases outside the gene matches: 4. This CDR3 has 10 residues. The germline CDR1 and CDR2 sequences are DFQATT and SNEGSKA (reference sequence). The CDR3 loop reads CSASGGREYF. The DNA for the CDR3 is TGCAGTGCTAGTGGTGGGAGGGAGTACTTC.

Notes on this clone: One junction end does not reproduce the germline sequence, and a read error may be involved. The genes are TRBV5-1 and TRBJ1-5; 8 bases map to TRBD1. Germline V CDR1 and CDR2: SGHRS, YFSETQ. CDR3 length equals 15 residues. The CDR3 is CASSLEGQGHQPQHF. DNA for the CDR3: TGCGCCAGCAGTTTGGAAGGACAGGGACATCAGCCCCAGCATTTT.

This sequence joins TRBV7-6 and TRBJ1-1; a weak D match, TRBD1 (5 bases). Germline CDR1 and CDR2: SGHVS and FNYEAQ. Trimming took 5 bases from V and 3 from J, leaving 22 bases between them. The CDR3 covers 17 residues. DNA for the CDR3: TGTGCCAGCAGCCTTCTTCCTGAGACAGTTGTGGACACTGAAGCTTTCTTT. Amino acids: CASSLLPETVVDTEAFF.

This clone was detected once. The V gene is TRBV7-9, the J gene TRBJ1-4, with unresolved D. The CDR3 is 15 residues long. The V gene's germline CDR1 is SEHNR and CDR2 FQNEAQ (reference sequence). Trimming took off 0 bases at V and 3 bases at J, with 8 bases between the two ends. For the CDR3, the DNA is TGTGCCAGCAGCTTAGCGGAGGCGCCTAATGAAAAACTGTTTTTT. Translating gives CASSLAEAPNEKLFF.

This chain joins TRBV4-2 and TRBJ1-1, with D uncertain. V was cut by 0 bases and J by 3 bases, with 8 bases left in between. Germline assignment: CDR1 LGHNA and CDR2 YNFKEQ. The CDR3 is 14 amino acids. CDR3 nucleotide sequence: TGTGCCAGCAGCCAAGATAACCGGGACACTGAAGCTTTCTTT. It translates to CASSQDNRDTEAFF.

This sequence joins TRBV6-5 and TRBJ1-1; possible D gene TRBD1, 5 bases. Germline values: CDR1 MNHEY, CDR2 SVGAGI. Trimming shortened V by 6 bases and J by 8 bases, and 16 bases separated the two germline ends. This CDR3 has 13 amino acids. CDR3 region: CASSPYGGGEAFF. The CDR3 region has the DNA TGTGCCAGCAGCCCCTATGGGGGAGGCGAAGCTTTCTTT.

The chain combines TRBV30 with TRBJ2-7; a weak D match, TRBD2 (6 bases). The V end was cut by 3 bases, the J end by 1 base, with 16 bases between. From germline, CDR1 is GTSNPN and CDR2 SVGIG (reference sequence). This CDR3 spans 15 amino acids. The CDR3 DNA sequence: TGTGCCTGGAGCCAACCGGGACTTTCTTCCTACGAGCAGTACTTC. Residues: CAWSQPGLSSYEQYF. Drawing the rest from reference TRBV30 and TRBJ2-7, the complete variable domain is SQTIHQWPATLVQPVGSPLSLECTVEGTSNPNLYWYRQAAGRGLQLLFYSVGIGQISSEVPQNLSASRPQDRQFILSSKKLLLSDSGFYLCAWSQPGLSSYEQYFGPGTRLTVT.

CDR3 in DNA: TGTGCCAGTAGTCCCCAGGGGAGAGCAGGCTACACCTTC. It yields the protein CASSPQGRAGYTF. The gene calls are TRBV19 and TRBJ1-2, with D tentatively TRBD1 (6 bases). Trimming cost V 5 bases and J 8 bases, with 15 bases left between them. This CDR3 region has 13 residues. The germline V gene encodes CDR1 LNHDA and CDR2 SQIVND (reference sequence).

The chain carries TRBV5-1 and TRBJ2-5, with TRBD1 as a possible D gene (6 bases). Germline CDR1 SGHRS, CDR2 YFSETQ. The ends were cut back, 0 bases at V and 2 bases at J, with 14 bases in the middle. The CDR3 has 16 amino acids. CDR3 bases: TGCGCCAGCAGCTTGGATCCAGGGGTGGGGCAAGAGACCCAGTACTTC. This codes for CASSLDPGVGQETQYF.